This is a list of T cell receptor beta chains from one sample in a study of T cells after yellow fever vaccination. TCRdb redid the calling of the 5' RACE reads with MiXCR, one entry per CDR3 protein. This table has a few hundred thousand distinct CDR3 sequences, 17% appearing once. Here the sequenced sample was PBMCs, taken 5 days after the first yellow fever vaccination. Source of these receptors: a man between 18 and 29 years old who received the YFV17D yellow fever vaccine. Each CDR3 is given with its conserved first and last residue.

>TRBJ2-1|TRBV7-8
CASSSLGQGMFDEQFF
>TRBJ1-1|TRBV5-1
CASSLPTGVYTEAFF
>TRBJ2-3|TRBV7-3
CARRRGLETDTQYF
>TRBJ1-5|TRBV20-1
CSARSRQGNQPQHF
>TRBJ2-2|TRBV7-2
CASSLVQYYTGELFF
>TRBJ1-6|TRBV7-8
CASSFSGLNSPLHF
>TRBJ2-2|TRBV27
CASSFGGVGELFF
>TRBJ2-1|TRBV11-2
CASSSPRRGGISYNEQFF
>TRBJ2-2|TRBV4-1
CASSQAGGRTGELFF
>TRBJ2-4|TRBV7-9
CASSSRGNIQYF
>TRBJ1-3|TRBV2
CASSDGLTRAGRRHTIYF
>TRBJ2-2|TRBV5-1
CASSSTAFGRDTGELFF
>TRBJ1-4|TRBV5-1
CASSLGSREVEKLFF
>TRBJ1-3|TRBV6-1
CASKSYSGNTIYF
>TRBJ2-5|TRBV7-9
CASSSYIGETQYF
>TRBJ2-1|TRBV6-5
CASSFLNNEQFF
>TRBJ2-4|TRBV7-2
CASSSDGPRGKNIQYF
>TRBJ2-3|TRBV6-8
CASSPEPRSPQYF
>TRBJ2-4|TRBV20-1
CSAPLNWGPSKNIQYF
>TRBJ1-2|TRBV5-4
CASSLAVGGHRGYTF
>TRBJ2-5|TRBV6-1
CASSEVIETQYF
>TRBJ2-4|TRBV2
CASRKGVLAKNIQYF
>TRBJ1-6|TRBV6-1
CASSQDRGINSPLHF
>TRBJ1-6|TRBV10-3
CAISEWQGSSPLHF
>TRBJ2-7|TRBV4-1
CASSQDPGQGVTYEQYF
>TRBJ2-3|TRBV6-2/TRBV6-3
CASGYGQTSTDTQYF
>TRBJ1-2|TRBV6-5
CASSYSIGGPNYGYTF
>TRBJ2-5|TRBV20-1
CSAPRDRVETQYF
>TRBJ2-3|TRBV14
CASSKSGAADTQYF
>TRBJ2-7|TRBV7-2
CASSKLAGVSYEQYF
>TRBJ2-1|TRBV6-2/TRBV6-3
CASSSTSGFYNEQFF
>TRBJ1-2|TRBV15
CATSRAGSGGGYTF
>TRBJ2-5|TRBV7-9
CASSSGTGSQETQYF
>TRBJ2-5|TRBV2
CASSYETQYF
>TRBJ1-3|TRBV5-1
CASQLQGAENTIYF
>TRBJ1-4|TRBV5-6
CASSETGKGEKLFF
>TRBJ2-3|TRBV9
CASSVEGYLTDTQYF
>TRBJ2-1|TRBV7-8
CASSGQGGREQFF
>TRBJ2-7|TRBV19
CASSIRDDRAYEQYF
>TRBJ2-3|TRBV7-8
CASSLDTGGPTDTQYF
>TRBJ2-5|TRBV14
CASSHLGQGAQETQYF
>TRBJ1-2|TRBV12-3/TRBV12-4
CASRGQTRAYGYTF
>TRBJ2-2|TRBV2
CASSVTGELFF
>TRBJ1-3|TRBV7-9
CASSRESGNTIYF
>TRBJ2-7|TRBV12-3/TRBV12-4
CASSLEGLVYEQYF
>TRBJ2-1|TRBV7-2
CASSFPRRQGGNEQFF
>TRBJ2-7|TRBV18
CASSTGTASGEQYF
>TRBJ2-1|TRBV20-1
CSAWGAYNEQFF
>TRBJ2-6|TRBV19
CASSAQVLGGANVLTF
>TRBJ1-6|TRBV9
CASSVNSRNSPLHF
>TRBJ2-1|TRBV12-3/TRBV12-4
CASAGERGGDEQFF
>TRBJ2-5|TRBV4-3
CASSQGLAGIAYQETQYF
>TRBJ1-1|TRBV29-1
CSVEYRGLAGTEAFF
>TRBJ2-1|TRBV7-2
CASSVPGTGINEQFF